These T cell receptor beta chains were read from a single sample in a study of T cell responses to AZD1222 COVID-19 vaccine. Assay used: immunoSEQ multiplex PCR; TCRdb lists only in-frame clones, some missing. The table shows more than 100,000 clones, with 87% occurring only once. Sequenced here: peripheral blood, sampled on day 0 of AZD1222 vaccination. The receptors stem from an adult in good health. Both conserved end residues are part of each CDR3. The D gene is left open where the match is weak. The listing skips clone size in some rows; elsewhere it reads once, few, many or a size class.

size: NA; J: TRBJ2-3; D: NA; V: TRBV2; DNA: TGTGCCAGCAGTTACACAGATACGCAGTATTTT; CDR3: CASSYTDTQYF
size: NA; J: TRBJ2-7; D: TRBD2; V: TRBV7-9; DNA: TGTGCCAGCAGCCTTAGCGGGGGGCCGGACGAGCAGTACTTC; CDR3: CASSLSGGPDEQYF
size: NA; J: TRBJ1-2; D: TRBD1; V: TRBV7-2; DNA: TGTGCCAGCAGCTTAAGACCCCTCGGGACAGGGGGCGGAGGGAATGGCTACACCTTC; CDR3: CASSLRPLGTGGGGNGYTF
size: once; J: TRBJ1-2; D: NA; V: TRBV9; DNA: TGTGCCAGCAGCGTAACAGCCGGGGGAGGTTTGGGCTACACCTTC; CDR3: CASSVTAGGGLGYTF
size: once; J: TRBJ1-1; D: TRBD1; V: TRBV14; DNA: TGTGCCAGCAGCCTCGGGACAGGGGTTACTGAAGCTTTCTTT; CDR3: CASSLGTGVTEAFF
size: NA; J: TRBJ1-4; D: NA; V: TRBV28; DNA: TGTGCCAGCAGTCGGGATCCTAATGAAAAACTGTTTTTT; CDR3: CASSRDPNEKLFF
size: NA; J: TRBJ2-7; D: NA; V: TRBV15; DNA: TGTGCCACCAGACCCCACGGGACCGCCTACGAGCAGTACTTC; CDR3: CATRPHGTAYEQYF
size: once; J: TRBJ2-5; D: NA; V: TRBV7-2; DNA: TGTGCCAGCAGCTTAAATGGGTGGCGGGTAACCCAAGAGACCCAGTACTTC; CDR3: CASSLNGWRVTQETQYF
size: NA; J: TRBJ1-1; D: TRBD1; V: TRBV28; DNA: TGTGCCAGCAGTTTAACCGGGACAGTTGAAGCTTTCTTT; CDR3: CASSLTGTVEAFF
size: NA; J: TRBJ1-5; D: NA; V: TRBV19; DNA: TGTGCCAGTGCACCACTGACTCGGACAGAGAGGAATCAGCCCCAGCATTTT; CDR3: CASAPLTRTERNQPQHF
size: NA; J: TRBJ2-7; D: TRBD2; V: TRBV2; DNA: TGTGCCAGCAGCATTCTAGCGGGGGGGCAGGACGAGCAGTACTTC; CDR3: CASSILAGGQDEQYF
size: few; J: TRBJ1-3; D: NA; V: TRBV6-5; DNA: TGTGCCAGCGGAGCCCGAGGTGGTGGAAACACCATATATTTT; CDR3: CASGARGGGNTIYF
size: NA; J: TRBJ2-1; D: NA; V: TRBV10-3; DNA: TGTGCCATCAGTGGCGGGCTAGACCCCTACAATGAGCAGTTCTTC; CDR3: CAISGGLDPYNEQFF
size: NA; J: TRBJ2-5; D: TRBD2; V: TRBV5-1; DNA: TGCGCCAGCAGCTGGGGACTAGCGGGGGGCGTGGAGACCCAGTACTTC; CDR3: CASSWGLAGGVETQYF
size: NA; J: TRBJ1-4; D: NA; V: TRBV10-3; DNA: TGTGCCATCAGTGAGTCGGAGGGAGGAAAACTGTTTTTT; CDR3: CAISESEGGKLFF
size: NA; J: TRBJ1-1; D: NA; V: TRBV30; DNA: TGTGCCTGGAGTAGCGGGGTCGGCACTGAAGCTTTCTTT; CDR3: CAWSSGVGTEAFF
size: once; J: TRBJ2-1; D: NA; V: TRBV28; DNA: TGTGCCAGCAGTCCCCCCCCACGTGGGGGGTACAATGAGCAGTTCTTC; CDR3: CASSPPPRGGYNEQFF
size: NA; J: TRBJ2-7; D: TRBD1; V: TRBV14; DNA: TGTGCCAGCAGCCACCGGGACAGGGGCTACGAGCAGTACTTC; CDR3: CASSHRDRGYEQYF
size: NA; J: TRBJ2-3; D: NA; V: TRBV5-1; DNA: TGCGCCAGCAGCCCTGGAGGGGGCTGGGATACGCAGTATTTT; CDR3: CASSPGGGWDTQYF
size: NA; J: TRBJ1-6; D: NA; V: TRBV5-1; DNA: TGCGCCAGCAGCGCGTTGACAGCTTATTCACCCCTCCACTTT; CDR3: CASSALTAYSPLHF
size: NA; J: TRBJ1-4; D: NA; V: TRBV6-5; DNA: TGTGCCACCCTTCAAGGTTTAGGTGAAAAACTGTTTTTT; CDR3: CATLQGLGEKLFF
size: NA; J: TRBJ2-2; D: TRBD2; V: TRBV9; DNA: TGTGCCAGCAGCGGCGGGGGGGCCGTCACCGGGGAGCTGTTTTTT; CDR3: CASSGGGAVTGELFF
size: NA; J: TRBJ1-2; D: NA; V: TRBV18; DNA: TGTGCCAGCTCACCTGGAGCCAACAACTATGGCTACACCTTC; CDR3: CASSPGANNYGYTF
size: NA; J: TRBJ2-3; D: NA; V: TRBV5-1; DNA: TGCGCCAGCAGCAGAACAGATATCACAGATACGCAGTATTTT; CDR3: CASSRTDITDTQYF
size: NA; J: TRBJ1-6; D: NA; V: TRBV7-8; DNA: TGTGCCAGCAGCTTAGGAACAAGGGGTAACAATTCACCCCTCCACTTT; CDR3: CASSLGTRGNNSPLHF
size: NA; J: TRBJ2-1; D: NA; V: TRBV4-3; DNA: TGCGCCAGCAGCCTACGGGCGGGGGCCCCTGAGCAGTTCTTC; CDR3: CASSLRAGAPEQFF
size: NA; J: TRBJ1-1; D: TRBD1; V: TRBV4-2; DNA: TGTGCCAGCAGCAGGGGCAGGGGGGGTAACACTGAAGCTTTCTTT; CDR3: CASSRGRGGNTEAFF